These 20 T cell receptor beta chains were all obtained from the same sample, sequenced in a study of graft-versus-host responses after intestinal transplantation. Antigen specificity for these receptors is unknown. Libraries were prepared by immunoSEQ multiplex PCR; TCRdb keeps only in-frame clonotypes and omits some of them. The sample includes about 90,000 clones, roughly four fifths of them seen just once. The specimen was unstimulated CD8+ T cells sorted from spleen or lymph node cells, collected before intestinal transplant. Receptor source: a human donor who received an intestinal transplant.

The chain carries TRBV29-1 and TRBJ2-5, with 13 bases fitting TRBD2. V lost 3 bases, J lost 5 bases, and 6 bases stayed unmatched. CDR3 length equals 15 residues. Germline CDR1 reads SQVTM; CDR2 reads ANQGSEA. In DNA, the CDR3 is TGCAGCGTTGAGTGGGGACTAGCGGGAATGGAGACCCAGTACTTC. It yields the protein CSVEWGLAGMETQYF.

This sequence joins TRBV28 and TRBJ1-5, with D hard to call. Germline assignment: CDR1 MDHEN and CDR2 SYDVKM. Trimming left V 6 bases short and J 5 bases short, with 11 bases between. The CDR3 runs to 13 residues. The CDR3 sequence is CASSLRNYQPQHF. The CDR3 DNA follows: TGTGCCAGCAGCCTCAGGAACTATCAGCCCCAGCATTTT.

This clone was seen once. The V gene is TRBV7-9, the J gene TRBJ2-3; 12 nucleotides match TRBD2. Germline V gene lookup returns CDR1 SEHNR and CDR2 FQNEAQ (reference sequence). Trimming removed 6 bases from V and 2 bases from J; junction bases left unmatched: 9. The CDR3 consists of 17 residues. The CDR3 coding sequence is TGTGCCAGCAGATCTCTAGCGGGGGGGCGGGACACAGATACGCAGTATTTT. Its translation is CASRSLAGGRDTDTQYF. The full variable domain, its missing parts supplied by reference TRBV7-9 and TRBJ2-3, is DTGVSQNPRHKITKRGQNVTFRCDPISEHNRLYWYRQTLGQGPEFLTYFQNEAQLEKSRLLSDRFSAERPKGSFSTLEIQRTEQGDSAMYLCASRSLAGGRDTDTQYFGPGTRLTVL.

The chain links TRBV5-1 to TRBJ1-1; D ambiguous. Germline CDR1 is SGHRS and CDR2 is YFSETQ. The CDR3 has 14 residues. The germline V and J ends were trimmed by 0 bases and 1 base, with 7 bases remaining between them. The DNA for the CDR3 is TGCGCCAGCAGCTTGGGTAGTGCGAACACTGAAGCTTTCTTT. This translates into CASSLGSANTEAFF.

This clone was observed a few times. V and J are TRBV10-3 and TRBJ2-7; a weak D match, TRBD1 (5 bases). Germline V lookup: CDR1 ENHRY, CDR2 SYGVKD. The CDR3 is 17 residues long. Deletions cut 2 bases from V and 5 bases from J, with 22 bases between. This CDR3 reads CAISELLRAPRVHEQYF. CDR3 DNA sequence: TGTGCCATCAGTGAGCTCCTAAGGGCTCCCAGGGTACACGAGCAGTACTTC.

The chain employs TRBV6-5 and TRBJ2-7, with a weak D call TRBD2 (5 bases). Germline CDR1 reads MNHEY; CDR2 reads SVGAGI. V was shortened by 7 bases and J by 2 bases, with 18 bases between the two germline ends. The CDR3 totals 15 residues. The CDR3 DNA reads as TGTGCCAGCACGCCTCACAGCGGAACCCCCTACGAGCAGTACTTC. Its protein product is CASTPHSGTPYEQYF.

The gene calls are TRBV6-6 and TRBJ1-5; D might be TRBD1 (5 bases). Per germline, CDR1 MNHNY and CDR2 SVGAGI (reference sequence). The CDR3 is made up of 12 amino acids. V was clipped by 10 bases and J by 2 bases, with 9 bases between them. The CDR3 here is CANGRGNQPQHF. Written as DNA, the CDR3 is TGTGCCAACGGCAGGGGCAATCAGCCCCAGCATTTT.

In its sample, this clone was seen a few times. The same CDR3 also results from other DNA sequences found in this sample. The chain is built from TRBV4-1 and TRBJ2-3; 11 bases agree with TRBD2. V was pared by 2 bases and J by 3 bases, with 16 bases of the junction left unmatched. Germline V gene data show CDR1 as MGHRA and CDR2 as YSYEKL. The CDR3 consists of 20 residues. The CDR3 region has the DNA TGCGCCAGCAGCCAACCTAGCACCTTTAGCGGGGGGGCACGGACAGATACGCAGTATTTT. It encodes CASSQPSTFSGGARTDTQYF.

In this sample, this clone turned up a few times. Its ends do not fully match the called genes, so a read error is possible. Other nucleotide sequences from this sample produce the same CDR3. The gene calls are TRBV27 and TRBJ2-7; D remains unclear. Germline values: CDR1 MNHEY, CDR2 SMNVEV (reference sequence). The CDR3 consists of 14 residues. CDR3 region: CASSLFTGSYEQCF. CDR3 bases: TGTGCCAGCAGTTTATTTACGGGTTCCTACGAGCAGTGCTTC.

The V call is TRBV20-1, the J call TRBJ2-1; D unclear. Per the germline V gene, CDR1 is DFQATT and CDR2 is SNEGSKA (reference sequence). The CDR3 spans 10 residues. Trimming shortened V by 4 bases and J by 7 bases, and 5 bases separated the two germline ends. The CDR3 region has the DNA TGCAGTGCTAAGATGAATGAGCAGTTCTTC. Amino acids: CSAKMNEQFF.

The CDR3 DNA is TGTGCCTGGAGTGGTATAGGGCCGTCTGGAAACACCATATATTTT. Protein product: CAWSGIGPSGNTIYF. V and J are TRBV30 and TRBJ1-3; D ambiguous. The CDR3 has 15 residues. V lost 1 base and J 1 base, leaving 11 bases between the germline ends. Germline-derived CDR1 and CDR2 are GTSNPN and SVGIG (reference sequence).

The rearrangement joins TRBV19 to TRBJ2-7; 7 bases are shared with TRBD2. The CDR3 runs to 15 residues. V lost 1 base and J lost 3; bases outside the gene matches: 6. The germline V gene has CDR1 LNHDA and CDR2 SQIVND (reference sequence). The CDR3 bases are TGTGCCAGTAGTATAGTCGGCCCTAGCGGCTACGAGCAGTACTTC. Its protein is CASSIVGPSGYEQYF.

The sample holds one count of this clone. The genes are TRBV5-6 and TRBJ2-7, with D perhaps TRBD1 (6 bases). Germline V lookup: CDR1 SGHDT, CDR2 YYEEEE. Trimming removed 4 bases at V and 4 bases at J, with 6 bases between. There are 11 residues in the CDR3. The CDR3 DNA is TGTGCCAGCAGCCAGGGGTACGAGCAGTACTTC. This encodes CASSQGYEQYF.

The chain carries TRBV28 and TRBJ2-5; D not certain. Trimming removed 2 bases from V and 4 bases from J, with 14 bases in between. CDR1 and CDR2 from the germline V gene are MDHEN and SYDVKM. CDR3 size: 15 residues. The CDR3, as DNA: TGTGCCAGCAGTTTAAGATCCTTACGGTCAGAGACCCAGTACTTC. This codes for CASSLRSLRSETQYF. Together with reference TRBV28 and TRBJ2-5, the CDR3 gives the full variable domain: DVKVTQSSRYLVKRTGEKVFLECVQDMDHENMFWYRQDPGLGLRLIYFSYDVKMKEKGDIPEGYSVSREKKERFSLILESASTNQTSMYLCASSLRSLRSETQYFGPGTRLLVL.

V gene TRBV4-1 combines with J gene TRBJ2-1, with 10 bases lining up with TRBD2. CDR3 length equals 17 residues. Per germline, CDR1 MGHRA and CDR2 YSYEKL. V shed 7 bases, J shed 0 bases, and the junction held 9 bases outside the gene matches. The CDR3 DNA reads TGCGCCAGCAAAGCTAGCGGGGGTCCCAGCTCCTACAATGAGCAGTTCTTC. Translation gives CASKASGGPSSYNEQFF.

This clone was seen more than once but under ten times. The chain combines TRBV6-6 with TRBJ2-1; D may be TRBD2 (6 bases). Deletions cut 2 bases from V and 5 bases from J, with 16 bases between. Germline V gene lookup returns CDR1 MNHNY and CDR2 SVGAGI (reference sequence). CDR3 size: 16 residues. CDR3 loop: CASSYGPAGGHNEQFF. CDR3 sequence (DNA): TGTGCCAGCAGTTACGGGCCAGCGGGTGGGCACAATGAGCAGTTCTTC.

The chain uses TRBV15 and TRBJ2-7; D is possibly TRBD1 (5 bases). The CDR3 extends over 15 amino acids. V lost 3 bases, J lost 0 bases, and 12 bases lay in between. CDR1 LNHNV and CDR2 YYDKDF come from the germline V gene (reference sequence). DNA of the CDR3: TGTGCCACCAGCAGGAAGGGGCTCCCCTCCTACGAGCAGTACTTC. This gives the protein CATSRKGLPSYEQYF.

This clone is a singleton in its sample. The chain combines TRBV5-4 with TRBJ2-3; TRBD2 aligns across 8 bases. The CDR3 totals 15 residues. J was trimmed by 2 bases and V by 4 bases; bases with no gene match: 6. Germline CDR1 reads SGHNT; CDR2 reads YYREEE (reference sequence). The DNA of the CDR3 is TGTGCCAGCAGCGGCGGGAGGATCAACACAGATACGCAGTATTTT. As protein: CASSGGRINTDTQYF. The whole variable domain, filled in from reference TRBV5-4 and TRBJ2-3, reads ETGVTQSPTHLIKTRGQQVTLRCSSQSGHNTVSWYQQALGQGPQFIFQYYREEENGRGNFPPRFSGLQFPNYSSELNVNALELDDSALYLCASSGGRINTDTQYFGPGTRLTVL.

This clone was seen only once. CDR3 amino acids: CASSSGVYGYTF. The CDR3 region has the DNA TGTGCCAGCAGTTCAGGAGTCTATGGCTACACCTTC. V gene TRBV28 combines with J gene TRBJ1-2; unclear D gene. V was clipped by 4 bases and J by 4 bases, with 7 bases between them. The CDR3 has 12 residues. Germline CDR1 reads MDHEN; CDR2 reads SYDVKM.

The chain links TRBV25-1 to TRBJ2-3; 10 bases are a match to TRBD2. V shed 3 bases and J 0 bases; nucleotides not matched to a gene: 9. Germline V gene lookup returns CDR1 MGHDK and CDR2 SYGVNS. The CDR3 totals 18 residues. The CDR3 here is CASSDLSGREESTDTQYF. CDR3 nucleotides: TGTGCCAGCAGTGACTTAAGCGGGAGGGAAGAGAGCACAGATACGCAGTATTTT.